These 18 T cell receptor beta chains were sequenced from one sample in a study of intratumoral heterogeneity in liver cancer. Method: immunoSEQ multiplex PCR; TCRdb's copy keeps in-frame clones and lacks some. The sample includes some 20,000 clones, around 73% of them seen just once. The sample was tumor-adjacent normal tissue, taken before any cancer treatment. The receptors here all came from a woman in her 70s with hepatocellular carcinoma.

J is TRBJ2-1 and V is TRBV10-1; tentatively, D is TRBD2 (5 bases). The CDR3 is 13 amino acids. V was pared by 4 bases and J by 10 bases, with 14 bases between. Per the germline V gene, CDR1 is WNHNN and CDR2 is SYGVQD (reference sequence). The CDR3 loop reads CASSANLAGEQFF. The CDR3 region has the DNA TGCGCCAGCAGTGCCAATCTAGCCGGGGAGCAGTTCTTC.

This chain uses TRBV2 with TRBJ2-2; 13 positions match TRBD2. The CDR3 contains 14 residues. V dropped 9 bases and J dropped 6; count of bases not matched to a gene: 4. Germline V gene sequence: CDR1 SNHLY, CDR2 FYNNEI. DNA for the CDR3: TGTGCCAGAGGGACTAGCGGGGCCTCCGGGGAGCTGTTTTTT. As protein: CARGTSGASGELFF. The full variable domain, its missing parts supplied by reference TRBV2 and TRBJ2-2, is EPEVTQTPSHQVTQMGQEVILRCVPISNHLYFYWYRQILGQKVEFLVSFYNNEISEKSEIFDDQFSVERPDGSNFTLKIRSTKLEDSAMYFCARGTSGASGELFFGEGSRLTVL.

V usage is TRBV5-6 and J usage is TRBJ1-5; TRBD1 is a possible D gene (5 bases). Per the germline V gene, CDR1 is SGHDT and CDR2 is YYEEEE. The CDR3 loop spans 14 amino acids. Trimming cost V 0 bases and J 6 bases, with 10 bases left between them. The CDR3 sequence is CASSLEGLGQPQHF. CDR3 in DNA: TGTGCCAGCAGCTTGGAGGGGTTGGGTCAGCCCCAGCATTTT.

This chain links TRBV18 with TRBJ2-5; 10 bases match TRBD2. The V gene end was trimmed by 6 bases and the J gene end by 5 bases; junction bases not matched to a gene: 6. CDR1 KGHSH and CDR2 LQKENI come from the germline V gene. The CDR3 runs to 14 residues. The CDR3: CASSEREGRETQYF. The CDR3 nucleotides read TGTGCCAGCTCGGAGCGGGAGGGCCGGGAGACCCAGTACTTC.

This chain uses TRBV12-3 or TRBV12-4 with TRBJ1-2; D is unclear. The CDR3 is made up of 13 amino acids. V lost 3 bases to trimming and J lost 0 bases, with 5 bases between them. The chain's CDR3 is CASSFGSNYGYTF. CDR3 in DNA: TGTGCCAGCAGTTTTGGGTCTAACTATGGCTACACCTTC.

The rearrangement links TRBV11-2 to TRBJ1-5; TRBD1 matches 7 bases. The trim removed 5 bases at V and 4 bases at J, leaving 5 bases unmatched. CDR1 and CDR2 from the germline V gene are SGHAT and FQNNGV. The CDR3 runs to 14 residues. The CDR3 region has the DNA TGTGCCAGCAGCCAGACAGGGTCTAATCAGCCCCAGCATTTT. Residues: CASSQTGSNQPQHF.

The chain recombines TRBV9 with TRBJ2-7; 9 nucleotides agree with TRBD1. The CDR3 is made up of 14 amino acids. Germline V gene sequence: CDR1 SGDLS, CDR2 YYNGEE. V gave up 2 bases and J gave up 3 bases; unmatched junction bases: 3. CDR3 nucleotide sequence: TGTGCCAGCAGCGTCGGGACAGGGTTCTACGAGCAGTACTTC. This sequence encodes CASSVGTGFYEQYF. Variable domain in full (rest from reference TRBV9 and TRBJ2-7): DSGVTQTPKHLITATGQRVTLRCSPRSGDLSVYWYQQSLDQGLQFLIQYYNGEERAKGNILERFSAQQFPDLHSELNLSSLELGDSALYFCASSVGTGFYEQYFGPGTRLTVT.

The V and J genes are TRBV6-2 or TRBV6-3 and TRBJ1-5, with TRBD1 matching over 9 bases. The junction had 6 bases not matched to a gene; V was cut back by 4 bases and J by 2 bases. Germline V gene data show CDR1 as MNHEY and CDR2 as SVGEGT. This CDR3 has 16 amino acids. This CDR3 reads CASSSLGQGGNQPQHF. Here the CDR3 DNA reads TGTGCCAGCAGTTCCCTGGGACAGGGAGGCAATCAGCCCCAGCATTTT.

The chain couples TRBV5-1 to TRBJ1-5; weak D call: TRBD1 (6 bases). The CDR3 is made up of 17 amino acids. Germline-derived CDR1 and CDR2 are SGHRS and YFSETQ. The V end lost 4 bases, the J end lost 5 bases, and 22 bases lay between the germline ends. This CDR3 reads CASSRRQAVVWYQPQHF. The DNA of the CDR3 is TGCGCCAGCAGCCGACGACAGGCCGTGGTATGGTATCAGCCCCAGCATTTT.

This clone was seen once. The chain links TRBV19 to TRBJ2-4, with 9 positions matching TRBD1. The germline V gene encodes CDR1 LNHDA and CDR2 SQIVND (reference sequence). This CDR3 comprises 13 residues. After removal of 11 bases from V and 1 base from J, the junction contained 3 bases not matched to a gene. The CDR3 here is CASGQGAKNIQYF. The DNA for the CDR3 is TGTGCCTCCGGACAGGGGGCCAAAAACATTCAGTACTTC. Based on the CDR3 plus reference TRBV19 and TRBJ2-4, the full variable domain is DGGITQSPKYLFRKEGQNVTLSCEQNLNHDAMYWYRQDPGQGLRLIYYSQIVNDFQKGDIAEGYSVSREKKESFPLTVTSAQKNPTAFYLCASGQGAKNIQYFGAGTRLSVL.

Only one count was recorded for this clone. V and J are TRBV6-5 and TRBJ1-3; TRBD1 is a possible D gene (5 bases). The CDR3 has 14 amino acids. Per the germline V gene, CDR1 is MNHEY and CDR2 is SVGAGI. Trimming stripped 8 bases from V and 4 bases from J, with 15 bases between. For the CDR3, the DNA is TGTGCCAGCGCCGCCGGGACCGCAGGAAACACCATATATTTT. Translating it yields CASAAGTAGNTIYF.

To note about this clone: Sequence at one end of the junction differs from germline and may be a read error. The chain uses TRBV18 and TRBJ1-2; D perhaps matches TRBD1 (6 bases). The CDR3 is made up of 14 amino acids. Germline assignment: CDR1 KGHSH and CDR2 LQKENI. DNA for the CDR3: TGTGCCAGCTCCCCACAGGGCCCTAACTATGGCTACACCTTC. It translates to CASSPQGPNYGYTF.

The chain recombines TRBV4-1 with TRBJ2-2; TRBD2 matches at 10 bases. Germline V CDR1 and CDR2: MGHRA, YSYEKL. The ends lost 4 bases at V and 3 bases at J; junction bases unmatched: 5. The CDR3 is 16 residues long. CDR3 in DNA: TGCGCCAGCAGCCTCAGCGGGAGGGCCGACACCGGGGAGCTGTTTTTT. Residues: CASSLSGRADTGELFF.

This chain links TRBV6-2 or TRBV6-3 with TRBJ2-7, with TRBD2 matching 8 bases. The germline gives CDR1 MNHEY, CDR2 SVGEGT. Unmatched junction bases numbered 8, after V lost 6 bases and J lost 4 bases. The CDR3 totals 14 residues. The CDR3 protein is CASSRGLGRYEQYF. In DNA, the CDR3 is TGTGCCAGCAGCCGGGGACTAGGACGTTACGAGCAGTACTTC.

The chain combines TRBV3-1 (or the pseudogene TRBV3-2) with TRBJ1-4; 7 bases map to TRBD1. There are 13 residues in the CDR3. The germline V gene encodes CDR1 LGHDT and CDR2 YNNKEL (reference sequence). V gave up 4 bases and J gave up 5 bases; unmatched junction bases: 1. In DNA form, the CDR3 reads TGTGCCAGCAGCCCAGGGGGGAATGAAAAACTGTTTTTT. Amino acids: CASSPGGNEKLFF.

V usage is TRBV30 and J usage is TRBJ1-1; unclear D gene. Looked up from germline, CDR1 is GTSNPN and CDR2 is SVGIG (reference sequence). The CDR3 has 13 residues. The V gene lost 0 bases and the J gene lost 6 bases, with 11 bases spanning the gap. The CDR3 region is CAWSVVAGAEAFF. CDR3 in DNA: TGTGCCTGGAGTGTGGTGGCCGGAGCTGAAGCTTTCTTT.

The chain has TRBV4-1 and TRBJ2-3; no clear D gene. This CDR3 comprises 12 residues. Germline V lookup: CDR1 MGHRA, CDR2 YSYEKL. Between the trimmed V and J ends, which lost 1 base and 7 bases, there was a span of 6 bases. Here the CDR3 DNA reads TGCGCCAGCAGCCAAGTCGGCCATACGCAGTATTTT. Translation gives CASSQVGHTQYF.

This clone was seen only a few times. The chain couples TRBV5-1 to TRBJ1-3, with TRBD1 identical over 7 bases. J gave up 4 bases and V 2 bases, and 9 bases lay outside the gene matches. The CDR3 has 16 amino acids. Germline V CDR1 and CDR2: SGHRS, YFSETQ. The CDR3 loop reads CASSFDVGTAGNTIYF. The DNA of the CDR3 is TGCGCCAGCAGCTTTGATGTTGGGACAGCCGGAAACACCATATATTTT.